A single sample gave rise to the 22 T cell receptor beta chains below, sequenced in a study of blood T cell repertoires in COVID-19. The protocol was immunoSEQ multiplex PCR, while the TCRdb copy is restricted to in-frame clones and leaves out a portion. The sample yields some 200,000 clones, around 94% seen once. Sequenced: peripheral blood. These receptors originate from a man younger than 40 with COVID-19, enrolled during active disease.

V is TRBV4-1 and J is TRBJ1-2; 7 bases align to TRBD1. J gave up 1 base and V 4 bases, and 6 bases lay outside the gene matches. Germline lookup yields CDR1 MGHRA and CDR2 YSYEKL. The CDR3 contains 15 residues. For the CDR3, the DNA is TGCGCCAGCAGCCGAACCACAGGGGTTAACTATGGCTACACCTTC. Amino acid sequence: CASSRTTGVNYGYTF.

The chain uses TRBV6-5 and TRBJ2-7; 10 bases are a match to TRBD1. The germline V gene encodes CDR1 MNHEY and CDR2 SVGAGI. CDR3 length equals 15 residues. J was trimmed by 6 bases and V by 4 bases; bases with no gene match: 9. This CDR3 reads CASSLLLTGGGEQYF. The CDR3 DNA is TGTGCCAGCAGTTTACTCCTGACAGGGGGCGGCGAGCAGTACTTC.

This clone has more than one count but fewer than ten. This same CDR3 is encoded by further DNA sequences in the sample. This rearrangement joins TRBV4-2 to TRBJ2-3, with TRBD2 identical over 11 bases. Germline lookup yields CDR1 LGHNA and CDR2 YNFKEQ. The J segment lost 4 bases and the V segment lost 1 base, leaving 7 bases of the junction unmatched. The CDR3 runs to 17 residues. The CDR3 loop reads CASSQGLSSGGADTQYF. The CDR3 DNA reads TGTGCCAGCAGCCAAGGATTGAGTAGCGGGGGGGCAGATACGCAGTATTTT.

This clone was picked up one time. The rearrangement joins TRBV6-5 to TRBJ2-5; 8 bases line up with TRBD1. The CDR3 consists of 13 residues. V gave up 11 bases and J gave up 4 bases; unmatched junction bases: 9. The V gene's germline CDR1 is MNHEY and CDR2 SVGAGI. CDR3 region: CAGETGEIETQYF. The DNA for the CDR3 is TGTGCCGGAGAGACAGGGGAGATAGAGACCCAGTACTTC.

The chain uses TRBV5-1 and TRBJ1-1; the D gene is possibly TRBD1 (6 bases). CDR1 is SGHRS and CDR2 is YFSETQ in the germline V gene. Trimming removed 3 bases from V and 1 base from J, with 13 bases in between. The CDR3 is 15 amino acids. CDR3 nucleotides: TGCGCCAGCAGCTCGCCGGGGGGGGCGAACACTGAAGCTTTCTTT. It specifies CASSSPGGANTEAFF. Full variable domain (rest looked up from reference TRBV5-1 and TRBJ1-1): KAGVTQTPRYLIKTRGQQVTLSCSPISGHRSVSWYQQTPGQGLQFLFEYFSETQRNKGNFPGRFSGRQFSNSRSEMNVSTLELGDSALYLCASSSPGGANTEAFFGQGTRLTVV.

This clone was observed a single time. The chain carries TRBV5-1 and TRBJ2-2; the match to TRBD1 covers 7 bases. The CDR3 extends over 15 amino acids. Trimming cost V 6 bases and J 6 bases; bases outside gene matches: 11. Germline loops: CDR1 SGHRS, CDR2 YFSETQ. CDR3 nucleotides: TGCGCCAGCACCTTCTCAGAGGGGGCTCCCGGGGAGCTGTTTTTT. Amino acids: CASTFSEGAPGELFF.

This chain connects TRBV12-3 or TRBV12-4 to TRBJ1-1; 7 bases map to TRBD1. The ends lost 4 bases at V and 6 bases at J; junction bases unmatched: 2. The CDR3 is 12 residues long. The chain's CDR3 is CASSSDRAEAFF. For the CDR3, the DNA is TGTGCCAGCAGTTCCGACAGGGCTGAAGCTTTCTTT.

The chain is built from TRBV28 and TRBJ1-3, with 9 positions matching TRBD1. The junction had 9 bases not matched to a gene; V was cut back by 7 bases and J by 8 bases. Germline V CDR1 and CDR2: MDHEN, SYDVKM. This CDR3 comprises 14 residues. CDR3: CASNQQGADHTIYF. CDR3 in DNA: TGTGCCAGCAACCAACAGGGGGCCGACCACACCATATATTTT.

The chain couples TRBV7-3 to TRBJ1-2, with 8 bases matching TRBD1. CDR1 is SGHTA, CDR2 FQGTGA, per germline. The length of the CDR3 is 18 residues. J gave up 0 bases and V 5 bases, and 14 bases lay outside the gene matches. CDR3 sequence reads: CASSPRGPQGVTNYGYTF. The CDR3 DNA reads as TGTGCCAGCAGCCCCCGGGGCCCACAGGGGGTAACTAACTATGGCTACACCTTC.

The chain employs TRBV6-5 and TRBJ1-2, with 7 bases matching TRBD1. This CDR3 region has 15 residues. The J segment lost 4 bases and the V segment lost 8 bases, leaving 13 bases of the junction unmatched. CDR1 MNHEY and CDR2 SVGAGI come from the germline V gene. The CDR3 DNA sequence: TGTGCCAGCTCACCAAACAGGGGCTCGCTCTATGGCTACACCTTC. This translates into CASSPNRGSLYGYTF.

This rearrangement joins TRBV7-3 to TRBJ1-1, with D unclear. Trimming left V 1 base short and J 0 bases short, with 9 bases between. The CDR3 totals 15 residues. Germline V gene data show CDR1 as SGHTA and CDR2 as FQGTGA. The CDR3 spells CASSLNGGVNTEAFF. In DNA form, the CDR3 reads TGTGCCAGCAGCTTAAACGGCGGGGTGAACACTGAAGCTTTCTTT.

The count of this clone is one. This sequence joins TRBV6-5 and TRBJ2-1; D is ambiguous. The CDR3 has 13 amino acids. Per the germline V gene, CDR1 is MNHEY and CDR2 is SVGAGI. V lost 0 bases and J 9 bases, leaving 9 bases between the germline ends. In nucleotides, the CDR3 is TGTGCCAGCAGTTACTCGATCCCCGGTGAGCAGTTCTTC. Translating gives CASSYSIPGEQFF.

The chain recombines TRBV5-4 with TRBJ1-6, with 8 bases identical to TRBD1. The CDR3 runs to 14 residues. CDR1 is SGHNT and CDR2 is YYREEE in the germline V gene (reference sequence). Germline trimming cut 5 bases from V and 5 bases from J; bases unmatched to any gene: 3. The CDR3 sequence is CASRQGADNSPLHF. CDR3 nucleotides: TGTGCCAGCAGGCAGGGGGCAGATAATTCACCCCTCCACTTT.

The V call is TRBV19, the J call TRBJ1-2, with 7 bases matching TRBD1. The CDR3 covers 15 residues. Germline-derived CDR1 and CDR2 are LNHDA and SQIVND (reference sequence). Trimming at V came to 3 bases and at J to 7 bases, leaving 11 bases not matched to a gene. CDR3 DNA sequence: TGTGCCAGTAGTATCAACGGCGACAGGGAGTCTGGCTACACCTTC. It is translated as CASSINGDRESGYTF.

The chain combines TRBV2 with TRBJ2-7, with 8 nucleotides matching TRBD1. The J segment lost 1 base and the V segment lost 9 bases, leaving 8 bases of the junction unmatched. Germline V CDR1 and CDR2: SNHLY, FYNNEI. This CDR3 comprises 14 residues. CDR3 DNA: TGTGCCAGTACCCAGGGACAGGTTTCCTACGAGCAGTACTTC. This translates into CASTQGQVSYEQYF.

J is TRBJ2-2 and V is TRBV6-6; 11 nucleotides align to TRBD2. This CDR3 has 16 amino acids. Germline loops: CDR1 MNHNY, CDR2 SVGAGI (reference sequence). V was clipped by 6 bases and J by 2 bases; unmatched bases: 5. CDR3 DNA: TGTGCCAGCAGACTAACTAGCGGGAGTAACACCGGGGAGCTGTTTTTT. Its protein is CASRLTSGSNTGELFF.

The chain links TRBV21-1 to TRBJ2-1; the DNA was not compared with TRBD1, the D call given in the table. TRBV21-1 is a listed pseudogene. CDR3 length: 16 amino acids. CDR3 in amino acids: CASSRHRGPTGHEQFF. In DNA form, the CDR3 reads TGTGCCAGCAGCCGTCACAGGGGGCCCACCGGCCATGAGCAGTTCTTC.

In its sample, this clone was seen once. The genes are TRBV6-6 and TRBJ2-7, with 9 bases aligning to TRBD1. From germline, CDR1 is MNHNY and CDR2 SVGAGI (reference sequence). The CDR3 is 14 residues long. With 2 bases clipped from V and 3 bases from J, the junction kept 2 bases outside the gene matches. DNA for the CDR3: TGTGCCAGCAGTTACCAGGACAGGGGCTACGAGCAGTACTTC. Amino acid sequence: CASSYQDRGYEQYF.

V usage is TRBV4-1 and J usage is TRBJ2-3; possibly TRBD2 for D (7 bases). Per the germline V gene, CDR1 is MGHRA and CDR2 is YSYEKL. The V and J ends lost 0 bases and 4 bases respectively, with 17 bases between them. The CDR3 has 17 amino acids. CDR3 sequence (DNA): TGCGCCAGCAGCCAAGATCAAGGGGGGGCGGGAGCAGATACGCAGTATTTT. Its protein product is CASSQDQGGAGADTQYF.

This chain joins TRBV6-5 and TRBJ1-2; tentative D call: TRBD1 (5 bases). Germline V lookup: CDR1 MNHEY, CDR2 SVGAGI. The CDR3 is made up of 15 amino acids. V lost 6 bases, J lost 0 bases, and 14 bases lay in between. The CDR3 DNA reads as TGTGCCAGCAGACCGACGGGGGGGTCTAACTATGGCTACACCTTC. It specifies CASRPTGGSNYGYTF.

The CDR3: CASSLGPGQGAVGYTF. The CDR3 DNA reads as TGTGCCAGCAGCTTAGGACCGGGACAGGGGGCGGTTGGCTACACCTTC. The rearrangement joins TRBV7-2 to TRBJ1-2, with 12 bases matching TRBD1. The V and J ends lost 1 base and 7 bases, in that order; junction bases with no gene match: 7. The CDR3 consists of 16 residues. CDR1 is SGHTA and CDR2 is FQGNSA in the germline V gene.

The V and J genes are TRBV30 and TRBJ1-5, with 8 bases that match TRBD1. V lost 2 bases and J lost 5; bases outside the gene matches: 2. The length of the CDR3 is 13 residues. CDR1 is GTSNPN, CDR2 SVGIG, per germline (reference sequence). CDR3 DNA sequence: TGTGCCTGGAGTAGCAGGGGGCATCAGCCCCAGCATTTT. Translation: CAWSSRGHQPQHF. The whole variable domain, remainder taken from reference TRBV30 and TRBJ1-5, is SQTIHQWPATLVQPVGSPLSLECTVEGTSNPNLYWYRQAAGRGLQLLFYSVGIGQISSEVPQNLSASRPQDRQFILSSKKLLLSDSGFYLCAWSSRGHQPQHFGDGTRLSIL.